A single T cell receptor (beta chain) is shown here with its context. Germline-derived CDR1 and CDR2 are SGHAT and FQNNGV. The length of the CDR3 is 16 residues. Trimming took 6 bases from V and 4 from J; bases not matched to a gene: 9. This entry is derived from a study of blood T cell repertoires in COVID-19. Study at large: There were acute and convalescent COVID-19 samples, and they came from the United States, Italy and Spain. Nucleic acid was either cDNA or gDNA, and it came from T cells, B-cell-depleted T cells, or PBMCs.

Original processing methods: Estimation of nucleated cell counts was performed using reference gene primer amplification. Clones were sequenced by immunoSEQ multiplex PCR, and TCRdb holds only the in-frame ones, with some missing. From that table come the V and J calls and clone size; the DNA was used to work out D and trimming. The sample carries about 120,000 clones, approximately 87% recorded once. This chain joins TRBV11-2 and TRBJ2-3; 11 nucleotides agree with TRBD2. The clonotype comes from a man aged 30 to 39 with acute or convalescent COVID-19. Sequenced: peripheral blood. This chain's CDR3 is CASRLSSGRFADTQYF. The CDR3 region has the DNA TGTGCCAGCAGACTTTCTAGCGGGAGGTTCGCAGATACGCAGTATTTT. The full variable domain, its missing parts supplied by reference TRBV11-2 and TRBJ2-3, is EAGVAQSPRYKIIEKRQSVAFWCNPISGHATLYWYQQILGQGPKLLIQFQNNGVVDDSQLPKDRFSAERLKGVDSTLKIQPAKLEDSAVYLCASRLSSGRFADTQYFGPGTRLTVL.